This TCR beta chain was obtained from a study of blood T cell repertoires in COVID-19. Study context: Spain, Italy and the United States supplied samples that represented acute and convalescent COVID-19. In each case, the material was cDNA or gDNA derived from T cells, B-cell-depleted T cells, or PBMCs.

The CDR3 covers 14 residues. Germline CDR1 is SGHNT and CDR2 is YENEEA. The germline V and J ends were trimmed by 5 bases and 1 base, with 10 bases remaining between them. As processed by the authors: Estimates of nucleated cell counts were drawn from the amplification of reference gene primers. The table came from immunoSEQ multiplex PCR; TCRdb's copy has only in-frame clones and leaves some out. V and J calls and clone size follow that table, whereas D and trimming were derived from the DNA. The table lists approximately 250,000 clones, roughly 86% of them singletons. This clone is a singleton in its sample.

V is TRBV11-3 and J is TRBJ2-3; D not certain. The receptor was derived from a man aged 35-49 years with active or convalescent COVID-19. Specimen: peripheral blood. DNA of the CDR3: TGTGCCAGCAGCCCTAGTTGGGGCACAGATACGCAGTATTTT. Its protein product is CASSPSWGTDTQYF.